Listed below are T cell receptor beta chains from one sample, sequenced in a study of blood T cell repertoires in COVID-19. The protocol was immunoSEQ multiplex PCR, while the TCRdb copy is restricted to in-frame clones and leaves out a portion. The sample has roughly 300,000 clones, 90% seen once. The sequenced sample consisted of peripheral blood. The origin of the receptors is a woman aged 25 to 45 with COVID-19, enrolled during active disease. CDR3s include the opening cysteine and the closing phenylalanine or tryptophan. The order of the fields is clone size, V gene, D gene, CDR3 length, J gene, CDR3 protein, CDR3 DNA. A D gene is named only where the DNA matches it firmly. Only part of the rows carry a size: once, few, many, or a class if the clone is expanded.

size: once
V: TRBV3-1/TRBV3-2
D: TRBD2
length: 16
J: TRBJ2-1
CDR3: CASSQGGSVIQNEQFF
DNA: TGTGCCAGCAGCCAAGGCGGGAGTGTCATTCAGAATGAGCAGTTCTTC

size: once
V: TRBV6-2/TRBV6-3
D: NA
length: 14
J: TRBJ2-1
CDR3: CASSLLPASAEQFF
DNA: TGTGCCAGCAGCCTACTTCCCGCTAGTGCTGAGCAGTTCTTC

size: NA
V: TRBV7-3
D: NA
length: 13
J: TRBJ1-4
CDR3: CASSLRADEKLFF
DNA: TGTGCCAGCAGCTTAAGGGCAGATGAAAAACTGTTTTTT

size: NA
V: TRBV2
D: NA
length: 13
J: TRBJ2-7
CDR3: CASVVAGLGEQYF
DNA: TGTGCCAGCGTGGTGGCGGGCTTGGGGGAGCAGTACTTC

size: NA
V: TRBV11-1
D: TRBD2
length: 15
J: TRBJ2-1
CDR3: CASNRYADAGGEQFF
DNA: TGTGCCAGCAACCGATACGCTGATGCGGGGGGTGAGCAGTTCTTC

size: NA
V: TRBV4-1
D: NA
length: 15
J: TRBJ2-7
CDR3: CASSQTGASSYEQYF
DNA: TGCGCCAGCAGCCAAACAGGCGCGAGCTCCTACGAGCAGTACTTC

size: NA
V: TRBV19
D: TRBD2
length: 13
J: TRBJ2-1
CDR3: CASRTSGRGEQFF
DNA: TGTGCCAGTAGAACTAGCGGGAGAGGTGAGCAGTTCTTC

size: NA
V: TRBV12-3/TRBV12-4
D: TRBD1
length: 13
J: TRBJ1-1
CDR3: CASSQGVGTEAFF
DNA: TGTGCCAGCAGTCAGGGGGTGGGGACTGAAGCTTTCTTT

size: NA
V: TRBV6-1
D: NA
length: 14
J: TRBJ2-4
CDR3: CASSELRSEDIQYF
DNA: TGTGCCAGCAGTGAACTCCGCTCAGAGGACATTCAGTACTTC

size: NA
V: TRBV19
D: TRBD1
length: 14
J: TRBJ1-2
CDR3: CASSIIQGAAGYTF
DNA: TGTGCCAGTAGTATCATTCAGGGGGCGGCTGGCTACACCTTC

size: NA
V: TRBV4-1
D: TRBD2
length: 18
J: TRBJ2-3
CDR3: CASSQSPTSGTSTDTQYF
DNA: TGCGCCAGCAGCCAAAGCCCGACTAGCGGGACTAGCACAGATACGCAGTATTTT

size: NA
V: TRBV28
D: TRBD2
length: 17
J: TRBJ2-7
CDR3: CASSSKTSGRAWHEQYF
DNA: TGTGCCAGCAGTTCCAAGACTAGCGGGAGGGCCTGGCACGAGCAGTACTTC

size: NA
V: TRBV13
D: TRBD1
length: 16
J: TRBJ2-5
CDR3: CASSSDRTGWEETQYF
DNA: TGTGCCAGCAGCTCAGACCGGACAGGGTGGGAAGAGACCCAGTACTTC

size: NA
V: TRBV7-9
D: NA
length: 14
J: TRBJ2-1
CDR3: CASSFGLSYNEQFF
DNA: TGTGCCAGCAGCTTTGGACTATCCTACAATGAGCAGTTCTTC

size: NA
V: TRBV4-1
D: NA
length: 12
J: TRBJ1-2
CDR3: CASSQGFRGYTF
DNA: TGCGCCAGCAGCCAAGGTTTCCGTGGCTACACCTTC

size: NA
V: TRBV5-1
D: TRBD1
length: 14
J: TRBJ1-4
CDR3: CASSPTGEREKLFF
DNA: TGCGCCAGCAGCCCGACAGGGGAGAGGGAAAAACTGTTTTTT

size: NA
V: TRBV27
D: TRBD2
length: 15
J: TRBJ2-1
CDR3: CASAVTLSGLNEQFF
DNA: TGTGCCAGCGCCGTTACCCTTAGCGGGTTGAATGAGCAGTTCTTC